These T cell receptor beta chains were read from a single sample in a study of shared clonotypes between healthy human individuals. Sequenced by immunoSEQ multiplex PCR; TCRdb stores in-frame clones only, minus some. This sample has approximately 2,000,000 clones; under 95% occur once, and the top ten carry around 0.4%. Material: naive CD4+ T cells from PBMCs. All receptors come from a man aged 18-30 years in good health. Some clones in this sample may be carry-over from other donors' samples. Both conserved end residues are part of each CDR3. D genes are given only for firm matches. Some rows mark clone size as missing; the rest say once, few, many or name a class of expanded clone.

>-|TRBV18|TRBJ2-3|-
CASSPSRTSTDTQYF
TGTGCCAGCTCCCCCTCTCGAACCAGCACAGATACGCAGTATTTT
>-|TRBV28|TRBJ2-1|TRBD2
CASSPFTSGTYNEQFF
TGTGCCAGCAGTCCATTTACTAGCGGGACTTACAATGAGCAGTTCTTC
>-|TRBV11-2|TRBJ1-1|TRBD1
CASSSWTGSNTEAFF
TGTGCCAGCAGCTCATGGACAGGCTCGAACACTGAAGCTTTCTTT
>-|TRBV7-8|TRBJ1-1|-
CASSLRPGTENTEAFF
TGTGCCAGCAGCTTACGTCCAGGGACGGAGAACACTGAAGCTTTCTTT
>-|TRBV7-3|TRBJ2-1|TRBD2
CASSLLAGPINEQFF
TGTGCCAGCAGCTTACTAGCGGGCCCTATCAATGAGCAGTTCTTC
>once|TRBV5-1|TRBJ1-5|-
CASSLEGGGNQPQHF
TGCGCCAGCAGCTTGGAGGGCGGGGGCAATCAGCCCCAGCATTTT
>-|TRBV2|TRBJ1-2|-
CASRMDTNGYTF
TGTGCCAGCAGGATGGACACAAATGGCTACACCTTC
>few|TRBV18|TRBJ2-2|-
CASSPGLGNTGELFF
TGTGCCAGCTCACCAGGGCTAGGGAACACCGGGGAGCTGTTTTTT
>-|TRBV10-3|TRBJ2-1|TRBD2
CAIRAGETLNNEQFF
TGTGCCATCAGGGCGGGAGAGACCCTTAACAATGAGCAGTTCTTC
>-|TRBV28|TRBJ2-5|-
CASSPTTPRETQYF
TGTGCCAGCAGTCCGACTACCCCCAGAGAGACCCAGTACTTC
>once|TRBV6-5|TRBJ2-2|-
CASSIDSTGELFF
TGTGCCAGCAGCATCGACAGCACCGGGGAGCTGTTTTTT
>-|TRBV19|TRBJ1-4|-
CASSPRLFATNEKLFF
TGTGCCAGTAGTCCTCGCCTTTTCGCAACTAATGAAAAACTGTTTTTT
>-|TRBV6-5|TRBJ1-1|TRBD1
CASSWDSYTEAFF
TGTGCCAGCAGTTGGGACAGCTACACTGAAGCTTTCTTT
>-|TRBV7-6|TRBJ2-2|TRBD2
CASSLALLSGRADTGELFF
TGTGCCAGCAGCTTAGCGCTCTTGAGCGGGAGGGCGGACACCGGGGAGCTGTTTTTT
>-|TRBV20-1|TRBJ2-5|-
CSAEAKETQYF
TGCAGTGCTGAGGCAAAAGAGACCCAGTACTTC
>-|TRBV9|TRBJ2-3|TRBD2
CASGPSGFWVADTQYF
TGTGCCAGTGGGCCTAGCGGATTCTGGGTGGCAGATACGCAGTATTTT
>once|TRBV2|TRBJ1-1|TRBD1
CARIQGAEGNTEAFF
TGTGCCAGAATACAGGGGGCTGAGGGGAACACTGAAGCTTTCTTT
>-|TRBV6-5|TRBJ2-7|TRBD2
CASSYSAGGYEQYF
TGTGCCAGCAGTTACTCCGCGGGAGGCTACGAGCAGTACTTC
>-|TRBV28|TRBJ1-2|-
CASRRRQANYGYTF
TGTGCCAGCAGAAGACGACAGGCTAACTATGGCTACACCTTC
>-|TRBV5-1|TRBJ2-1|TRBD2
CASSSHQGTSDEQFF
TGCGCCAGCAGCTCGCATCAAGGGACTAGCGATGAGCAGTTCTTC